The 5 T cell receptor beta chains below were found in one sample sequenced in a study of cytomegalovirus exposure and HLA in healthy donors. Researchers ran the PCR with 60 Vbeta and 13 Jbeta primers. Measured with immunoSEQ multiplex PCR; TCRdb has only the in-frame clones, and not every one. The sample yields roughly 200,000 clones, over 65% seen once. Input material: PBMCs. These receptors were obtained from an older woman in good health and CMV-seropositive.

This clone has only a few counts. One end of the junction is discordant with germline, which a read error may explain. The V gene is TRBV28, the J gene TRBJ2-6; perhaps TRBD1 as D (5 bases). This CDR3 region has 17 residues. Germline V gene data show CDR1 as MDHEN and CDR2 as SYDVKM. This chain's CDR3 is CASSPPPGQGGANGLTF. For the CDR3, the DNA is TGTGCCAGCAGTCCCCCCCCAGGGCAGGGTGGGGCCAACGGCCTGACTTTC.

This chain connects TRBV10-3 to TRBJ2-1; D is unclear. The CDR3 loop spans 13 amino acids. V lost 11 bases and J 8 bases, leaving 19 bases between the germline ends. The germline V gene has CDR1 ENHRY and CDR2 SYGVKD. CDR3 protein: CAANPERFDEQFF. Written as DNA, the CDR3 is TGTGCCGCGAACCCCGAGAGGTTTGATGAGCAGTTCTTC.

The chain has TRBV14 and TRBJ2-5, with TRBD2 matching over 8 bases. Unmatched junction bases numbered 13, after V lost 4 bases and J lost 3 bases. Germline CDR1 and CDR2: SGHDN and FVKESK. The CDR3 consists of 17 residues. The CDR3 loop reads CASSPIGRAWGEETQYF. The CDR3 bases are TGTGCCAGCAGCCCGATCGGGAGGGCGTGGGGGGAAGAGACCCAGTACTTC.

The table lists this clone with a count of one. The rearrangement uses TRBV6-5 and TRBJ2-5, with D perhaps matching TRBD1 (6 bases). The last part of the DNA fits TRBJ2-7 better; the J call may be wrong. Germline CDR1 is MNHEY and CDR2 is SVGAGI. The CDR3 length is 15 residues. As DNA, the CDR3 is TGTGCCAGCAGAGATACAGGGACGATCTCCTACGAGCAGTACTTC. It translates to CASRDTGTISYEQYF.

The CDR3 region is CASSLGSSQPQHF. CDR3 bases: TGTGCCAGCAGCTTGGGCAGTTCCCAGCCCCAGCATTTT. V usage is TRBV7-3 and J usage is TRBJ1-5; D call uncertain. V lost 3 bases and J 7 bases, leaving 10 bases between the germline ends. CDR3 length: 13 amino acids. Germline assignment: CDR1 SGHTA and CDR2 FQGTGA.